This TCR beta chain originates from a study of blood T cell repertoires in COVID-19. Whole-study context: Sites in the United States, Italy and Spain provided acute and convalescent COVID-19 samples. PBMCs, B-cell-depleted T cells, or T cells were the source of the cDNA or gDNA that made up the material.

The CDR3 extends over 14 amino acids. V shed 5 bases and J 4 bases; nucleotides not matched to a gene: 7. The germline CDR1 and CDR2 sequences are MNHEY and SVGAGI. TCRdb's copy holds only in-frame clones and misses some; the assay was immunoSEQ multiplex PCR. The profile shows around 140,000 clones, 75% to 85% of them singletons. The genes are TRBV6-5 and TRBJ1-1; 7 nucleotides agree with TRBD1. The receptor's source is a man aged 55 to 70 with active or convalescent COVID-19. The sequenced material came from peripheral blood. The DNA of the CDR3 is TGTGCCAGCAGTCGACAGGGAGGTAGCACTGAAGCTTTCTTT. Residues: CASSRQGGSTEAFF.